This TCR beta chain was found in a study of CD8 T cells in ankylosing spondylitis. Study-level points and caveats: Clones linked with disease were CD8+ and fairly uncommon in the peripheral blood. For ankylosing spondylitis blood, a TCR beta motif of under ten highly homologous variants appeared characteristic.

About this clonotype itself: Antigen unknown.

Trimming removed 5 bases from V and 2 bases from J, with 13 bases in between. CDR1 is MNHEY, CDR2 SMNVEV, per germline (reference sequence). CDR3 size: 14 residues. TCRdb ran MiXCR on the 5' RACE reads and lists one entry per CDR3 protein. The sample has 700,000 to 1,000,000 distinct CDR3 sequences, 10% to 15% seen once. This chain joins TRBV27 and TRBJ2-7; D might be TRBD1 (5 bases). Source material: blood, either unsorted or a sorted T cell fraction (not recorded which). The TCR was taken from a male donor with ankylosing spondylitis. CDR3 sequence: CASSIPRGAYEQYF. The CDR3 bases are TGTGCCAGCAGTATCCCTAGGGGTGCCTACGAGCAGTACTTC.